The clone carrying this T cell receptor (beta chain) was observed once. This sample was taken from a study of low-dose radiotherapy and immunotherapy resistance in tumors. Study overall: Cohort 1 was treated with 0.5 Gy per fraction at 2-week intervals, amounting to 6.5 Gy overall. Cyclophosphamide went in intravenously at 200 mg/m2 every two weeks, one day before radiation and immunotherapy. While receiving nivolumab 240 mg every two weeks, patients also received ipilimumab 1 mg/kg every six weeks, both intravenously.

Priming of first-strand cDNA relied on TRAV- and TRBV-specific primers (covering alpha and beta chains). TCR amplification ran roughly 20 PCR cycles using constant-region and V-primer adapter primers. TCRdb reanalysed the reads using MiXCR and keeps one entry per CDR3 protein. The repertoire consists of about 12,000 distinct CDR3 sequences, with 76% occurring once and the leading ten covering approximately 3.6%. CDR3 size: 16 residues. J lost 3 bases, V lost 5 bases, and 13 bases had no gene match. Germline CDR1 and CDR2: SNHLY and FYNNEI. The genes are TRBV2 and TRBJ2-7; 7 nucleotides line up with TRBD1. This clonotype originated in a human donor with advanced metastatic prostate, ovarian, gallbladder or colorectal cancer (not recorded which). This table probably holds off-target reads from a library built for another chain. CDR3 protein: CASSTRQGSNRYEQYF. The CDR3 nucleotides read TGTGCCAGCAGTACCAGACAGGGCAGTAACCGCTACGAGCAGTACTTC.